This entry features one T cell receptor beta chain sequence. This sample stems from a study of Ad26.COV2.S vaccination and SARS-CoV-2 variants. In the study overall: The vaccine Ad26.COV2.S was put into the muscle once, or twice with 56 days between.

The treatment here: 15 to 20 received Ad26.COV2.S at low or high dose, single or two shots; about 5 received placebo; per-sample allocation not given. The samples were gathered on day 63 after the first injection of vaccine or placebo. Vaccination used an Ad26 vector expressing Wuhan-strain SARS-CoV-2 spike. Profiled with immunoSEQ multiplex PCR; TCRdb holds only in-frame clones, not every one. In the table there are around 370,000 clones, roughly 81% of which are singletons. This clonotype originated in a person aged 18 to 65 who received the Ad26.COV2.S COVID-19 vaccine or a placebo. The material was peripheral blood, obtained in a trial of Ad26.COV2.S vaccine versus placebo.

DNA for the CDR3: TGCAGTGCTAGTCCGAACTCTGGAAACACCATATATTTT. Protein product: CSASPNSGNTIYF. The chain links TRBV20-1 to TRBJ1-3; D not resolved. From germline, CDR1 is DFQATT and CDR2 SNEGSKA (reference sequence). This CDR3 comprises 13 residues. Trimming removed 3 bases from V and 0 bases from J, with 6 bases in between.